The 7 T cell receptor beta chains in this list originate from one sample, sequenced in a study of blood T cell repertoires in COVID-19. Sequenced by immunoSEQ multiplex PCR; TCRdb stores in-frame clones only, minus some. The data show around 140,000 clones, 84% seen once. The specimen sequenced was peripheral blood. Source of these receptors: a man aged 55 to 69 with active or convalescent COVID-19.

This rearrangement joins TRBV2 to TRBJ1-1; no clear D gene. V lost 7 bases, J lost 1 base, and 13 bases lay in between. CDR3 size: 14 residues. Germline V CDR1 and CDR2: SNHLY, FYNNEI. The CDR3 sequence: CASTERSANTEAFF. The CDR3 DNA sequence: TGTGCCAGCACCGAGCGGTCTGCGAACACTGAAGCTTTCTTT.

The V and J genes are TRBV11-2 and TRBJ2-3; 8 positions match TRBD2. The junction had 11 bases not matched to a gene; V was cut back by 4 bases and J by 5 bases. This CDR3 contains 16 residues. The germline V gene encodes CDR1 SGHAT and CDR2 FQNNGV. The CDR3 DNA is TGTGCCAGCAGCTCCAGAGCGGGGGCTTTGGGAGATACGCAGTATTTT. It translates to CASSSRAGALGDTQYF.

The chain has TRBV11-3 and TRBJ1-1; D might be TRBD1 (6 bases). Trimming removed 5 bases from V and 8 bases from J, with 12 bases in between. CDR1 is SGHNT and CDR2 is YENEEA in the germline V gene. The CDR3 sequence is 12 residues long. In DNA form, the CDR3 reads TGTGCCAGCAGCCGAATCCAGGGGGAAGCTTTCTTT. This translates into CASSRIQGEAFF.

V usage is TRBV5-1 and J usage is TRBJ1-1, with D unclear. Germline values: CDR1 SGHRS, CDR2 YFSETQ. Trimming stripped 0 bases from V and 0 bases from J, with 12 bases between. This CDR3 comprises 16 residues. DNA for the CDR3: TGCGCCAGCAGCTTGGTCAGCACAGCAGTGAACACTGAAGCTTTCTTT. It specifies CASSLVSTAVNTEAFF.

The chain links TRBV5-6 to TRBJ1-5; tentative D call: TRBD1 (5 bases). The CDR3 has 14 amino acids. Deletions cut 2 bases from V and 2 bases from J, with 8 bases between. Germline assignment: CDR1 SGHDT and CDR2 YYEEEE. The CDR3 sequence: CASSFTQGNQPQHF. DNA for the CDR3: TGTGCCAGCAGCTTCACACAGGGCAATCAGCCCCAGCATTTT. Full variable domain (outside the CDR3, taken from reference TRBV5-6 and TRBJ1-5): DAGVTQSPTHLIKTRGQQVTLRCSPKSGHDTVSWYQQALGQGPQFIFQYYEEEERQRGNFPDRFSGHQFPNYSSELNVNALLLGDSALYLCASSFTQGNQPQHFGDGTRLSIL.

The genes are TRBV3-1 (or the pseudogene TRBV3-2) and TRBJ1-2; D call uncertain. The CDR3 consists of 15 residues. Germline-derived CDR1 and CDR2 are LGHDT and YNNKEL (reference sequence). Trimming shortened V by 4 bases and J by 4 bases, and 16 bases separated the two germline ends. The CDR3 loop reads CASSPRPTTAYGYTF. CDR3 bases: TGTGCCAGCAGCCCACGGCCGACAACGGCCTATGGCTACACCTTC.

The CDR3, as DNA: TGTGCCAGCAGCGCCCCGGGACTAGTAGGTTACGAGCAGTACGTC. Encoded protein: CASSAPGLVGYEQYV. This chain uses TRBV7-8 with TRBJ2-7; 8 bases agree with TRBD2. This CDR3 comprises 15 residues. V was clipped by 5 bases and J by 4 bases; unmatched bases: 10. Germline CDR1 is SGHVS and CDR2 is FQNEAQ.